This T cell receptor (beta chain) was retrieved from a study of blood T cell repertoires in COVID-19. Background on the study: The United States, Italy and Spain supplied acute and convalescent COVID-19 samples. Sample material is recorded as cDNA or gDNA derived from T cells, B-cell-depleted T cells, or PBMCs.

Original handling: How many nucleated cells were present was estimated from reference gene primer amplification. TCRdb's copy holds only in-frame clones and misses some; the assay was immunoSEQ multiplex PCR. V and J calls and clone size are those listed in that table; D and trimming were worked out from the DNA. The data show 120,000 to 150,000 clones, approximately 81% seen once. Germline lookup yields CDR1 MDHEN and CDR2 SYDVKM. V was pared by 5 bases and J by 2 bases, with 10 bases between. This CDR3 region has 13 residues. The sample comprised peripheral blood. This chain uses TRBV28 with TRBJ2-7; weak D call: TRBD2 (5 bases). The TCR comes from a human donor with acute or convalescent COVID-19. The donor label of this sample is uncertain. The CDR3 is CASSEGYAYEQYF. As DNA, the CDR3 is TGTGCCAGCAGTGAGGGTTATGCCTACGAGCAGTACTTC.